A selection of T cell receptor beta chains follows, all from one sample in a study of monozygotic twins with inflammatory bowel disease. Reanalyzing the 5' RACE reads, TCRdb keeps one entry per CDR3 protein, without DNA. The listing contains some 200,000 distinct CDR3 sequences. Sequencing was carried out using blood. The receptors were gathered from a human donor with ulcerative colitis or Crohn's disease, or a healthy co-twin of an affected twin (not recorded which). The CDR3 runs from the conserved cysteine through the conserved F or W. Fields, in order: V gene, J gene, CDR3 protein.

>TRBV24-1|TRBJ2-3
CATSDGIGGGGEDTQYF
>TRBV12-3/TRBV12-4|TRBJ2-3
CASSTTETPDTQYF
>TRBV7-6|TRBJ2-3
CASSLGGTADTQYF
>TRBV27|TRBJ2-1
CASSTYLVSFYNEQFF
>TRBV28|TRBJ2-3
CASSDSYLDTQYF
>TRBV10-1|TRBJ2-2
CARPSYVNTGELFF
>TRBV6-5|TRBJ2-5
CASSYSSSGRQETQYF
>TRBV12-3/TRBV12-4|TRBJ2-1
CASSLVPGPNEQFF
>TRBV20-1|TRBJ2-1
CSARGQDNEQFF
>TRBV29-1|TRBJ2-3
CSVDNTGTATDTQYF
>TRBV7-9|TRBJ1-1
CASSLRLRGYNTEAFF
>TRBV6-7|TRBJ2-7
CASSYGTVFPYEQYF
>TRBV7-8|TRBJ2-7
CASSWGQGPYEQYF
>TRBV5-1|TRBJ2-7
CASSLSLGTGSYEQYF
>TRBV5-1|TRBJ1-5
CASSPGTGANQPQHF
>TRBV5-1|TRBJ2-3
CASSWGQAFTDTQYF
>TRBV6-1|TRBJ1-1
CASTLGVGTMNTEAFF
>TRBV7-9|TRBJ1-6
CASSLAQDSPLHF
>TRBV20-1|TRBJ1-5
CSARDGTGGTAQHF
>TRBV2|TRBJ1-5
CASSEAQTDPYGPQHF